These 9 T cell receptor beta chains share one sample of origin, sequenced in a study of liver allograft versus peripheral blood T cells. The wider study: Transplanted livers and recipients' peripheral blood had their T cell receptor repertoires compared.

Via MiXCR, TCRdb re-called the reads, giving one row per CDR3 protein. The sample carries thousands of distinct CDR3 sequences, around 20% recorded once. The receptors come from a human patient who had a liver transplant. Some T cells here may be from the graft donor.

The chain employs TRBV6-5 and TRBJ2-7; 7 bases align to TRBD2. Germline V gives CDR1 MNHEY, CDR2 SVGAGI. V dropped 6 bases and J dropped 0; count of bases not matched to a gene: 5. This CDR3 is built from 14 residues. CDR3 region: CASRGAGSSYEQYF. CDR3 in DNA: TGTGCCAGCAGAGGAGCGGGGAGCTCCTACGAGCAGTACTTC.

This sequence joins TRBV19 and TRBJ1-2; tentative D call: TRBD1 (5 bases). This CDR3 has 13 residues. V lost 3 bases and J lost 5, with 10 bases in between. Germline-derived CDR1 and CDR2 are LNHDA and SQIVND (reference sequence). DNA for the CDR3: TGTGCCAGTAGTATTCAGGGAACTTATGGCTACACCTTC. This gives the protein CASSIQGTYGYTF.

The J gene is TRBJ2-3, the V gene TRBV20-1; 7 bases line up with TRBD2. Germline trimming cut 1 base from V and 1 base from J; bases unmatched to any gene: 5. This CDR3 is built from 15 residues. Germline V gene data show CDR1 as DFQATT and CDR2 as SNEGSKA (reference sequence). CDR3 sequence (DNA): TGCAGTGCTAGAGGGGGCGGGAGTGGCACAGATACGCAGTATTTT. Protein product: CSARGGGSGTDTQYF.

This chain joins TRBV19 and TRBJ2-3, with 7 bases lining up with TRBD1. The CDR3 has 14 residues. After removal of 5 bases from V and 4 bases from J, the junction contained 6 bases not matched to a gene. Germline-derived CDR1 and CDR2 are LNHDA and SQIVND (reference sequence). The CDR3 is CASSLRQGADTQYF. The CDR3 DNA reads as TGTGCCAGTAGTCTACGACAGGGTGCAGATACGCAGTATTTT.

Points on this clonotype: A much larger clone differs by one base, so this may be a read error. The CDR3 carries no conserved terminal phenylalanine or tryptophan, so it likely arises from a read error. The rearrangement links TRBV27 to TRBJ2-2, with D tentatively TRBD1 or TRBD2 (5 bases each). Germline V gene data show CDR1 as MNHEY and CDR2 as SMNVEV (reference sequence). The CDR3 has 15 residues. V was trimmed by 3 bases and J by 1 base, leaving 9 bases between them. The CDR3 DNA follows: TGTGCCAGCAGTTTTCAGGGACGGAACACCGGGGAGCTGTTTTCT. It specifies CASSFQGRNTGELFS.

The V and J genes are TRBV6-5 and TRBJ1-2, with D maybe TRBD1 (5 bases). V was trimmed by 6 bases and J by 3 bases, leaving 8 bases between them. Germline assignment: CDR1 MNHEY and CDR2 SVGAGI. The CDR3 loop spans 12 amino acids. This CDR3 is CASSDSHYGYTF. CDR3 nucleotide sequence: TGTGCCAGCAGCGACAGTCACTATGGCTACACCTTC.

In its sample, this clonotype was seen a few times. This chain joins TRBV20-1 and TRBJ2-7, with 9 bases that match TRBD2. V lost 3 bases to trimming and J lost 2 bases; unmatched junction nucleotides: 11. Germline V gene data show CDR1 as DFQATT and CDR2 as SNEGSKA (reference sequence). The CDR3 sequence is 16 residues long. In DNA, the CDR3 is TGCAGTGCTAGGACTAGCGGTAGATACAACGCCTACGAGCAGTACTTC. Translating gives CSARTSGRYNAYEQYF.

This clonotype qualifies as medium-sized (0.01 to 0.1%). The chain has TRBV7-2 and TRBJ2-2; D unclear. V was clipped by 1 base and J by 6 bases, with 12 bases between them. This CDR3 contains 15 residues. CDR1 is SGHTA, CDR2 FQGNSA, per germline. This CDR3 reads CASSLVASQPGELFF. In DNA, the CDR3 is TGTGCCAGCAGCTTAGTGGCTAGTCAGCCCGGGGAGCTGTTTTTT.

This clonotype rates as medium-sized. The rearrangement uses TRBV24-1 and TRBJ1-6; 7 positions agree with TRBD1. The CDR3 runs to 15 residues. V lost 4 bases and J lost 12; bases outside the gene matches: 11. Germline CDR1 reads KGHDR; CDR2 reads SFDVKD. The CDR3 here is CATSETDRENGPLHF. In DNA form, the CDR3 reads TGTGCCACCAGTGAAACCGACAGGGAGAATGGACCCCTCCACTTT.